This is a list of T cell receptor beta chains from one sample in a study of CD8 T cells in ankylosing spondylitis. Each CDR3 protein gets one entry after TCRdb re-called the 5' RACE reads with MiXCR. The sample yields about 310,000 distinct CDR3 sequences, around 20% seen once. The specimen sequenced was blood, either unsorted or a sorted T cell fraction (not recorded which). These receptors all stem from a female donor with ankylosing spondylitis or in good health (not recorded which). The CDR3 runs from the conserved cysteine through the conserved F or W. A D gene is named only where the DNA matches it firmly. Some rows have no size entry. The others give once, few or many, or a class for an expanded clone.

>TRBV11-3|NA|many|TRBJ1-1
CASSLSGRGGTEAFF
TGTGCCAGCAGCTTAAGTGGCAGGGGAGGCACTGAAGCTTTCTTT
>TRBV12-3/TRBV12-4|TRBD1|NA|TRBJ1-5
CASSLDFTGDSNQPQHF
TGTGCCAGCAGCCTAGACTTTACAGGGGATAGCAATCAGCCCCAGCATTTT
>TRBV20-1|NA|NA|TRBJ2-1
CSARYNEQFF
TGCAGTGCTAGATACAATGAGCAGTTCTTC
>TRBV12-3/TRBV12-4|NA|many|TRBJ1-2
CASRGTDYGYTF
TGTGCCAGTCGTGGGACGGATTATGGCTACACCTTC
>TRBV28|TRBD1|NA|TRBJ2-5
CASRTTGGVETQYF
TGTGCCAGCAGAACCACAGGGGGCGTGGAGACCCAGTACTTC
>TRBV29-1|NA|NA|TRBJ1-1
CSVERGDRLVNTEAFF
TGCAGCGTTGAAAGGGGCGACAGGTTAGTGAACACTGAAGCTTTCTTT
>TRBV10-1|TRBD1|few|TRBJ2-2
CASSRTGAPGELFF
TGCGCCAGCAGCAGGACAGGGGCCCCCGGGGAGCTGTTTTTT
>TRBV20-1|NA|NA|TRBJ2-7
CSAAYRLGTYEQYF
TGCAGTGCTGCATATCGACTAGGAACCTACGAGCAGTACTTC
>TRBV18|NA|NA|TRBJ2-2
CASSPPGRSLNTGELFF
TGTGCCAGCTCACCCCCCGGGCGGAGTCTCAACACCGGGGAGCTGTTTTTT
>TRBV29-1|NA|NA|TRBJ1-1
CSVIGTEAFF
TGCAGCGTTATCGGGACTGAAGCTTTCTTT
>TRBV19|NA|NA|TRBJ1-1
CASSIRDFWKNTEAFF
TGTGCCAGTAGTATCCGGGACTTCTGGAAGAACACTGAAGCTTTCTTT
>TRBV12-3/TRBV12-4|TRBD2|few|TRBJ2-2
CASSLRGLVSNTGELFF
TGTGCCAGCAGTTTACGGGGACTAGTGTCGAACACCGGGGAGCTGTTTTTT
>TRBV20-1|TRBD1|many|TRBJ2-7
CSAGTATYEQYF
TGCAGTGCGGGGACAGCCACCTACGAGCAGTACTTC
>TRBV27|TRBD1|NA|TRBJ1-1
CASGYRGMTEAFF
TGTGCCAGCGGGTACAGGGGGATGACTGAAGCTTTCTTT